This T cell receptor beta chain was sequenced during a study of T cell responses to AZD1222 COVID-19 vaccine. This clone was recorded a few times. Produced via immunoSEQ multiplex PCR; TCRdb's table is partial and in-frame only. The sample carries around 160,000 clones, roughly 80% recorded once. Germline lookup yields CDR1 SGHTA and CDR2 FQGTGA. The V end lost 5 bases, the J end lost 4 bases, and 16 bases lay between the germline ends. The CDR3 spans 15 residues. Source: peripheral blood, taken on day 0 of MenACWY control vaccination. The chain links TRBV7-3 to TRBJ2-3; the D gene is possibly TRBD1 (6 bases). The TCR sequence derives from an adult in good health. The CDR3 sequence: CASSQTRTGSDTQYF. The CDR3 DNA reads as TGTGCCAGCAGCCAAACCCGAACAGGGTCAGATACGCAGTATTTT.